The 30 T cell receptor beta chains below all came from one sample that was sequenced in a study of T cells in Graves' hyperthyroidism and ophthalmopathy. TCR beta CDR3 regions were amplified from RNA transcripts. HTBI primers were used for first-round RT-PCR of the TCR CDR3. MiXCR, run by TCRdb on the multiplex PCR reads, gives a single entry per CDR3 protein. The sample lists hundreds of thousands of distinct CDR3 sequences, less than 25% seen once, with about 11% in the top ten. Sequenced input: blood. These receptors came from a woman younger than 45 with Graves' ophthalmopathy.

This clonotype appeared many times. The gene calls are TRBV7-2 and TRBJ1-5, with TRBD1 identical over 8 bases. The CDR3 contains 15 residues. The ends lost 3 bases at V and 3 bases at J; junction bases unmatched: 4. Germline V gene lookup returns CDR1 SGHTA and CDR2 FQGNSA. CDR3 nucleotide sequence: TGTGCCAGCAGCTTTCAGGGGGCTAACAATCAGCCCCAGCATTTT. Protein sequence: CASSFQGANNQPQHF.

The V call is TRBV4-1, the J call TRBJ1-1; 8 positions agree with TRBD1. Looked up from germline, CDR1 is MGHRA and CDR2 is YSYEKL. Losses at the gene ends were 0 bases for V and 11 bases for J; bases not matched to a gene: 8. CDR3 length: 14 amino acids. CDR3 sequence: CASSQDSGTGMAFF. CDR3 in DNA: TGCGCCAGCAGCCAAGATAGCGGGACAGGTATGGCTTTCTTT.

This clonotype appeared many times. V gene TRBV28 combines with J gene TRBJ1-1; D might be TRBD1 (5 bases). The V end was cut by 10 bases, the J end by 1 base, with 16 bases between. Per the germline V gene, CDR1 is MDHEN and CDR2 is SYDVKM. There are 14 residues in the CDR3. DNA of the CDR3: TGTGCCACCTGGGGCGGATCTACGAACACTGAAGCTTTCTTT. Its translation: CATWGGSTNTEAFF.

This clonotype was recorded once. Germline is not matched at one junction end, which may reflect a read error. V usage is TRBV6-1 and J usage is TRBJ2-7; D remains ambiguous. CDR1 MNHNS and CDR2 SASEGT come from the germline V gene. The CDR3 has 13 amino acids. The CDR3 region has the DNA TGTGCCAGCAGAGAAGCGATGGAATACGAGCAGTACTTC. It specifies CASREAMEYEQYF.

This clonotype was counted at least ten times. The chain is built from TRBV12-3 or TRBV12-4 and TRBJ1-2, with a weak D call TRBD1 (6 bases). This CDR3 region has 13 residues. With 1 base removed from V and 8 bases from J, the gap between germline ends came to 11 bases. The CDR3 sequence: CASSLGIGGGYTF. The DNA of the CDR3 is TGTGCCAGCAGTTTAGGGATAGGGGGAGGCTACACCTTC.

This clonotype was found many times. The chain links TRBV6-5 to TRBJ1-1; D gene ambiguous. Trimming stripped 2 bases from V and 1 base from J, with 14 bases between. CDR3 length equals 16 residues. Germline-derived CDR1 and CDR2 are MNHEY and SVGAGI. The CDR3 region has the DNA TGTGCCAGCAGTTACAATCCCCGGTCTACGAACACTGAAGCTTTCTTT. Protein product: CASSYNPRSTNTEAFF.

Turning to this clonotype: A much larger clone lies one base from this, so it may be a read error. The chain employs TRBV4-1 and TRBJ2-7, with 7 nucleotides matching TRBD2. Trimming cost V 2 bases and J 6 bases; bases outside gene matches: 4. The CDR3 totals 13 residues. Germline loops: CDR1 MGHRA, CDR2 YSYEKL. In DNA form, the CDR3 reads TGCGCCAGCAGCCAACGGGGGGAGGTCGAGCAGTACTTC. Protein product: CASSQRGEVEQYF.

At least ten counts were recorded for this clonotype. The CDR3 DNA sequence: TGCAGCGCCTCGACAGGACCTTTTACTTCCTACGAGCAGTACTTC. Translated: CSASTGPFTSYEQYF. The chain employs TRBV29-1 and TRBJ2-7, with D perhaps TRBD1 (6 bases). This CDR3 has 15 residues. The V end lost 7 bases, the J end lost 1 base, and 20 bases lay between the germline ends. The germline V gene encodes CDR1 SQVTM and CDR2 ANQGSEA.

There are many counts of this clonotype. A much larger clone differs from this one at a single base, so this may be a read error. The chain recombines TRBV6-2 or TRBV6-3 with TRBJ2-7, with D unresolved. Germline-derived CDR1 and CDR2 are MNHEY and SVGEGT. CDR3 size: 14 residues. The CDR3 protein is CASSYPTGSYKQYF. In DNA form, the CDR3 reads TGTGCCAGCAGTTACCCGACTGGTTCCTACAAGCAGTACTTC.

Here the CDR3 reads CASSLEYQGEETQYF. As DNA, the CDR3 is TGTGCCAGCAGCTTAGAGTATCAGGGGGAAGAGACCCAGTACTTC. This chain uses TRBV5-6 with TRBJ2-5; TRBD1 aligns across 7 bases. Germline V lookup: CDR1 SGHDT, CDR2 YYEEEE. V lost 2 bases and J lost 3; bases outside the gene matches: 7. The CDR3 spans 15 residues. Full variable domain (outside the CDR3, taken from reference TRBV5-6 and TRBJ2-5): DAGVTQSPTHLIKTRGQQVTLRCSPKSGHDTVSWYQQALGQGPQFIFQYYEEEERQRGNFPDRFSGHQFPNYSSELNVNALLLGDSALYLCASSLEYQGEETQYFGPGTRLLVL.

V and J are TRBV27 and TRBJ2-7, with 9 nucleotides matching TRBD1. The junction had 25 bases not matched to a gene; V was cut back by 6 bases and J by 4 bases. Germline loops: CDR1 MNHEY, CDR2 SMNVEV (reference sequence). This CDR3 comprises 20 residues. The CDR3 bases are TGTGCCAGCAGCTCCCCGATAAACAAAGGACAGGGGAGGGGGGATTACGAGCAGTACTTC. It yields the protein CASSSPINKGQGRGDYEQYF.

This clonotype was observed many times. V gene TRBV29-1 combines with J gene TRBJ2-7; TRBD1 matches 7 bases. Trimming removed 6 bases from V and 3 bases from J; junction bases left unmatched: 5. CDR1 and CDR2 (germline): SQVTM, ANQGSEA. This CDR3 contains 12 residues. CDR3 loop: CSVRQGGYEQYF. The DNA for the CDR3 is TGCAGCGTAAGACAGGGCGGCTACGAGCAGTACTTC.

This clonotype was recorded at least ten times. V gene TRBV19 combines with J gene TRBJ2-7; a possible D gene is TRBD2 (6 bases). Germline CDR1 LNHDA, CDR2 SQIVND (reference sequence). This CDR3 is built from 15 residues. Between the trimmed V and J ends, which lost 3 bases and 0 bases, there was a span of 12 bases. CDR3 sequence (DNA): TGTGCCAGTAGTATCGTTTTCGGGAGCTCCTACGAGCAGTACTTC. Its protein is CASSIVFGSSYEQYF. Together with reference TRBV19 and TRBJ2-7, the CDR3 gives the full variable domain: DGGITQSPKYLFRKEGQNVTLSCEQNLNHDAMYWYRQDPGQGLRLIYYSQIVNDFQKGDIAEGYSVSREKKESFPLTVTSAQKNPTAFYLCASSIVFGSSYEQYFGPGTRLTVT.

This clonotype showed up many times. The chain combines TRBV15 with TRBJ1-3; a possible D gene is TRBD1 (5 bases). Germline-derived CDR1 and CDR2 are LNHNV and YYDKDF (reference sequence). The CDR3 is 16 amino acids. Trimming cost V 1 base and J 0 bases, with 10 bases left between them. CDR3 amino acids: CATSRGDRGSGNTIYF. The DNA for the CDR3 is TGTGCCACCAGCAGAGGGGATAGGGGCTCTGGAAACACCATATATTTT.

The J gene is TRBJ2-2, the V gene TRBV20-1; weak D call: TRBD1 (5 bases). This CDR3 comprises 12 residues. Germline V lookup: CDR1 DFQATT, CDR2 SNEGSKA (reference sequence). Trimming pared 3 bases from V and 7 bases from J, leaving 9 bases between. As DNA, the CDR3 is TGCAGTGCTAGGGACACGAACGGGGAGCTGTTTTTT. Translation: CSARDTNGELFF.

This clonotype was detected ten times or more. The gene calls are TRBV20-1 and TRBJ2-5, with 9 nucleotides matching TRBD1. This CDR3 has 15 residues. CDR1 DFQATT and CDR2 SNEGSKA come from the germline V gene (reference sequence). Germline trimming cut 1 base from V and 5 bases from J; bases unmatched to any gene: 8. The CDR3 DNA reads TGCAGTGCTAGAGTTACCGGGACAGGGATGGAGACCCAGTACTTC. Amino acids: CSARVTGTGMETQYF.

V usage is TRBV7-9 and J usage is TRBJ1-5; 7 nucleotides match TRBD1. The germline CDR1 and CDR2 sequences are SEHNR and FQNEAQ (reference sequence). This CDR3 spans 11 amino acids. Trimming removed 4 bases from V and 13 bases from J; junction bases left unmatched: 4. The CDR3 region is CASSSTGVQHF. The DNA for the CDR3 is TGTGCCAGCAGCTCCACAGGGGTACAGCATTTT.

This clonotype showed up many times. The chain recombines TRBV12-3 or TRBV12-4 with TRBJ1-5, with D uncertain. The CDR3 covers 14 residues. V shed 7 bases and J shed 4 bases, with 14 bases lying between them. CDR3 sequence: CASTLGRFNQPQHF. CDR3 coding DNA: TGTGCCAGCACCTTGGGGAGGTTTAATCAGCCCCAGCATTTT.

The rearrangement joins TRBV6-1 to TRBJ1-2, with D possibly matching TRBD1 (6 bases). The CDR3 sequence is 15 residues long. V was trimmed by 3 bases and J by 8 bases, leaving 19 bases between them. CDR1 is MNHNS and CDR2 is SASEGT in the germline V gene. CDR3 coding DNA: TGTGCCAGCAGTGAGCACGCGGGACACTCAACCGGCTACACCTTC. Protein: CASSEHAGHSTGYTF.

On this clonotype: One end of the junction varies from germline; a read error may be responsible. V is TRBV19 and J is TRBJ1-2; no clear D gene. The CDR3 is made up of 11 amino acids. CDR1 and CDR2 (germline): LNHDA, SQIVND (reference sequence). As DNA, the CDR3 is TGTGCCAGTATTATGATGGATGGTTACACCTTC. It specifies CASIMMDGYTF.

This clonotype was detected many times. This chain joins TRBV7-2 and TRBJ2-7, with 9 positions matching TRBD1. Germline-derived CDR1 and CDR2 are SGHTA and FQGNSA. The CDR3 sequence is 15 residues long. With 1 base clipped from V and 5 bases from J, the junction kept 6 bases outside the gene matches. CDR3 nucleotide sequence: TGTGCCAGCAGCTTAGTTGGACAGGGGCTCCACGAGCAGTACTTC. It is translated as CASSLVGQGLHEQYF.

The genes are TRBV6-1 and TRBJ1-3; D perhaps matches TRBD1 (5 bases). This CDR3 contains 15 residues. Trimming pared 8 bases from V and 0 bases from J, leaving 14 bases between. The germline V gene has CDR1 MNHNS and CDR2 SASEGT. The CDR3 spells CASVEGLYSGNTIYF. The CDR3, as DNA: TGTGCCAGCGTGGAGGGACTCTACTCTGGAAACACCATATATTTT.

This clonotype was recorded a few times. V usage is TRBV28 and J usage is TRBJ2-7; TRBD1 matches 7 bases. CDR3 length: 14 residues. V lost 3 bases and J lost 5; bases outside the gene matches: 7. The germline CDR1 and CDR2 sequences are MDHEN and SYDVKM. CDR3 loop: CASSFLGRGNEQYF. The CDR3 DNA is TGTGCCAGCAGTTTCCTTGGCAGGGGGAACGAGCAGTACTTC.

The chain links TRBV12-3 or TRBV12-4 to TRBJ2-2; D not certain. The CDR3 has 13 residues. V lost 3 bases, J lost 4 bases, and 6 bases lay in between. Written as DNA, the CDR3 is TGTGCCAGCAGTTTGGATGTCACCGGGGAGCTGTTTTTT. This translates into CASSLDVTGELFF.

Points on this clonotype: Since a much larger clone is just one base distant, this may be a read error. This chain uses TRBV6-1 with TRBJ1-3; D is possibly TRBD1 (5 bases). CDR1 MNHNS and CDR2 SASEGT come from the germline V gene. The V end lost 5 bases, the J end lost 0 bases, and 14 bases lay between the germline ends. There are 16 residues in the CDR3. The CDR3 DNA reads as TGTGCCAGCAGTATCATGGGGGGACCCTCTGGAAACACCATATATTTT. Translating gives CASSIMGGPSGNTIYF.

This clonotype was found many times. This chain connects TRBV7-9 to TRBJ2-5, with a tentative D call TRBD2 (6 bases). The CDR3 runs to 14 residues. Per germline, CDR1 SEHNR and CDR2 FQNEAQ (reference sequence). Trimming removed 3 bases at V and 0 bases at J, with 8 bases between. The CDR3, as DNA: TGTGCCAGCAGCTTCCGGGACTACCAAGAGACCCAGTACTTC. It specifies CASSFRDYQETQYF.

This clonotype was recorded a few times. This chain joins TRBV6-1 and TRBJ2-2; perhaps TRBD1 as D (8 bases). The V and J ends lost 8 bases and 4 bases respectively, with 14 bases between them. The length of the CDR3 is 14 residues. Germline CDR1 MNHNS, CDR2 SASEGT. CDR3 region: CASLHRGGTGELFF. The CDR3, as DNA: TGTGCCAGCCTGCACAGGGGGGGCACCGGGGAGCTGTTTTTT.

A few counts support this clonotype. This chain connects TRBV20-1 to TRBJ2-5, with 10 bases aligning to TRBD1. The CDR3 runs 14 residues. The trim removed 2 bases at V and 3 bases at J, leaving 3 bases unmatched. Germline loops: CDR1 DFQATT, CDR2 SNEGSKA (reference sequence). Here the CDR3 DNA reads TGCAGTGCTAGATCCGGACAGGGGGAAGAGACCCAGTACTTC. It specifies CSARSGQGEETQYF.

This clonotype was found many times. The V gene is TRBV12-3 or TRBV12-4, the J gene TRBJ1-5, with a possible D match to TRBD1 (6 bases). Trimming pared 3 bases from V and 6 bases from J, leaving 15 bases between. CDR3 length: 15 residues. CDR3 residues: CASSFGPRGSQPQHF. Here the CDR3 DNA reads TGTGCCAGCAGTTTCGGCCCTAGGGGGAGTCAGCCCCAGCATTTT.

This clonotype was seen many times. The gene calls are TRBV6-1 and TRBJ2-7, with 12 bases fitting TRBD2. Germline V gives CDR1 MNHNS, CDR2 SASEGT. Trimming cost V 2 bases and J 7 bases; bases outside gene matches: 6. CDR3 length: 15 residues. Here the CDR3 reads CASSELAGGRQEQYF. The DNA for the CDR3 is TGTGCCAGCAGTGAACTAGCGGGGGGGCGTCAAGAGCAGTACTTC.